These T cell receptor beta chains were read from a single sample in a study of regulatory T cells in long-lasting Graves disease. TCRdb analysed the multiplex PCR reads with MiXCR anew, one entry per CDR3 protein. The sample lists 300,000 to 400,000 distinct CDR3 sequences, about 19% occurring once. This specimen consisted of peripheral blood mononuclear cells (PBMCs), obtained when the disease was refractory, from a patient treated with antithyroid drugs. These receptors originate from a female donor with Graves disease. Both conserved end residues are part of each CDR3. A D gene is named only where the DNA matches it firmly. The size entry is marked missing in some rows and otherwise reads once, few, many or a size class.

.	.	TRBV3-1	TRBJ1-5	CASSQAWGNGNQPQHF	TGTGCCAGCAGCCAAGCGTGGGGAAATGGCAATCAGCCCCAGCATTTT
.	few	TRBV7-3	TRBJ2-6	CASSQDPSSGANVLTF	TGTGCCAGCAGCCAGGACCCCAGCTCTGGGGCCAACGTCCTGACTTTC
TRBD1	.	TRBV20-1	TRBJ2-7	CSAKDRFRDRAYEQYF	TGCAGTGCTAAAGATCGGTTTAGGGACAGGGCCTACGAGCAGTACTTC
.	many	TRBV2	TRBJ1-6	CASSEAGSYNSPLHF	TGTGCCAGCAGTGAGGCAGGTTCCTATAATTCACCCCTCCACTTT
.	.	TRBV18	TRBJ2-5	CASSPPAKRETQYF	TGTGCCAGCTCACCACCGGCCAAGCGGGAGACCCAGTACTTC
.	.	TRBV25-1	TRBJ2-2	CASSERRGQLTGELFF	TGTGCCAGCAGTGAACGTCGTGGACAGTTGACCGGGGAGCTGTTTTTT
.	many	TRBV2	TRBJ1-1	CASRPGRGTEAFF	TGTGCCAGCAGGCCGGGACGGGGCACTGAAGCTTTCTTT
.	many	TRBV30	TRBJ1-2	CAWRMAGDTNYGYTF	TGTGCCTGGAGGATGGCAGGAGACACTAACTATGGCTACACCTTC
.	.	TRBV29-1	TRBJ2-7	CSVAQGVSYEQYF	TGCAGCGTTGCACAGGGTGTGTCCTACGAGCAGTACTTC
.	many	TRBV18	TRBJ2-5	CASSPGVQETQYF	TGTGCCAGCTCACCAGGGGTTCAAGAGACCCAGTACTTC
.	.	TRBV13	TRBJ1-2	CASSLVGMRDGYTF	TGTGCCAGCAGCTTAGTAGGGATGAGGGATGGCTACACCTTC
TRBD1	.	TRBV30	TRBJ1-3	CAWSLDRVLRNTIYF	TGTGCCTGGAGTTTGGACAGGGTCCTTCGAAACACCATATATTTT
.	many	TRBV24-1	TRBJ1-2	CATSARNHYGYTF	TGTGCCACCAGTGCCCGGAACCACTATGGCTACACCTTC
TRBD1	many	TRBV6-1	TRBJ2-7	CASTPGTVRYEQYF	TGTGCCAGCACCCCCGGGACAGTTCGGTACGAGCAGTACTTC
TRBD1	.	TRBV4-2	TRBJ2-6	CASSQGTGTGASGANVLTF	TGTGCCAGCAGCCAAGGAACCGGGACAGGAGCCTCCGGGGCCAACGTCCTGACTTTC
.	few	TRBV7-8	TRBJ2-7	CASSDRRVKAYEQYF	TGTGCCAGCAGCGACAGGAGGGTTAAAGCCTACGAGCAGTACTTC
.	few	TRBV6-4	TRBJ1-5	CASIELRGWQPQHF	TGTGCCAGCATCGAACTTCGGGGCTGGCAGCCCCAGCATTTT
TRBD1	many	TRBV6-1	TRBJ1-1	CASSVTGYTEAFF	TGTGCCAGCAGCGTGACAGGGTACACTGAAGCTTTCTTT
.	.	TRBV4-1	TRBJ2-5	CASSRTSAVAFQETQYF	TGCGCCAGCAGCCGCACATCGGCGGTTGCGTTCCAAGAGACCCAGTACTTC
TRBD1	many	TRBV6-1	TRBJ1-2	CASSGYDRGFGGYTF	TGTGCCAGCAGTGGTTACGACAGGGGGTTTGGTGGCTACACCTTC
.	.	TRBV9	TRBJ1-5	CASSVSGTLMPQHF	TGTGCCAGCAGCGTATCAGGAACTTTAATGCCCCAGCATTTT
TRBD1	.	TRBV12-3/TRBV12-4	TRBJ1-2	CASSLAAGGTYGYTF	TGTGCCAGCAGTTTAGCCGCAGGGGGAACCTATGGCTACACCTTC
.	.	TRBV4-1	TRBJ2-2	CASSPPQVWELFF	TGCGCCAGCAGCCCCCCCCAGGTGTGGGAGCTGTTTTTT
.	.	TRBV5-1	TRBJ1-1	CASSRQSAEAFF	TGCGCCAGCAGTCGTCAGTCCGCTGAAGCTTTCTTT
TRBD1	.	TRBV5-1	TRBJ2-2	CASSPHWTGENTGELFF	TGCGCCAGCAGCCCCCACTGGACAGGGGAGAACACCGGGGAGCTGTTTTTT
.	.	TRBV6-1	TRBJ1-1	CASWFPPGGEAFF	TGTGCCAGCTGGTTCCCCCCGGGGGGCGAAGCTTTCTTT
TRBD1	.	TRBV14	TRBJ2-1	CASSQGVVDRGHSNEQFF	TGTGCCAGCAGCCAAGGCGTGGTGGACAGGGGTCATTCCAATGAGCAGTTCTTC
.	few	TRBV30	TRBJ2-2	CAWSPGNTGELFF	TGTGCCTGGAGCCCCGGGAACACCGGGGAGCTGTTTTTT
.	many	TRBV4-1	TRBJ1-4	CASSQVIREKLFF	TGCGCCAGCAGCCAAGTGATTCGGGAAAAACTGTTTTTT